This TCR beta chain was recorded in a study of shared clonotypes between healthy human individuals. All of the donors resided in Nashville, Tennessee, and each was a Caucasian adult. Deep-level settings were used for running the assay. Unsorted PBMC replicate PCRs used roughly 300 ng DNA, about 30,000 T cell genomes. Sequencing of unsorted PBMC DNA was carried out using ten immunoSEQ deep assay plates. The data were produced by immunoSEQ multiplex PCR, yet TCRdb's version contains in-frame clones alone and is incomplete. The sample has 450,000 to 600,000 clones, around three quarters seen once; the top ten hold approximately 12%. CDR1 is SGHRS and CDR2 is YFSETQ in the germline V gene. Trimming took 4 bases from V and 4 from J; bases not matched to a gene: 5. This CDR3 has 15 residues.

The chain recombines TRBV5-1 with TRBJ1-1, with 12 bases aligning to TRBD1. This clonotype originated in a woman between 40 and 50 years old in good health. Some clones in this sample may be carry-over from other donors' samples. The sample consisted of PBMCs. The CDR3 here is CASSGTGGQLTEAFF. The CDR3, as DNA: TGCGCCAGCAGCGGGACAGGGGGCCAGCTCACTGAAGCTTTCTTT.